Listed below are T cell receptor beta chains from one sample, sequenced in a study of T cell responses to AZD1222 COVID-19 vaccine. Here immunoSEQ multiplex PCR was the method, and the copy in TCRdb shows in-frame clones only, minus some. The sample contains approximately 160,000 clones, 85% to 95% of which appear only once. The sequencing used peripheral blood, collected on day 0 of AZD1222 vaccination. The receptors originated from an adult in good health. The CDR3 runs from the conserved cysteine through the conserved F or W. Fields, in order: J gene, D gene, clone size, V gene, CDR3 protein, CDR3 DNA. The D gene is left open where the match is weak. Clone size is stated in some rows and not others, as once, few, many or a class when expanded.

TRBJ2-7 | TRBD1 | - | TRBV6-6 | CASQPGTVNYEQYF | TGTGCTTCTCAACCCGGGACAGTCAACTACGAGCAGTACTTC
TRBJ1-2 | TRBD1 | once | TRBV4-1 | CASSQTQGAGYTF | TGCGCCAGCAGCCAAACCCAGGGGGCTGGCTACACCTTC
TRBJ2-3 | TRBD2 | - | TRBV11-3 | CASSLTSGGEDTQYF | TGTGCCAGCAGCCTGACTAGCGGGGGAGAAGATACGCAGTATTTT
TRBJ1-2 | - | - | TRBV19 | CAISLGDYGYTF | TGTGCCATTAGTTTAGGTGACTATGGCTACACCTTC
TRBJ1-5 | - | once | TRBV7-3 | CASSSPRSQGRSNQPQHF | TGTGCCAGCAGCTCCCCCCGCTCACAGGGACGAAGCAATCAGCCCCAGCATTTT
TRBJ2-2 | - | - | TRBV5-8 | CASSRRYTGELFF | TGTGCCAGCAGCCGAAGGTACACCGGGGAGCTGTTTTTT
TRBJ2-1 | TRBD2 | - | TRBV2 | CASREGTSGVREQFF | TGTGCCAGCAGGGAGGGGACTAGCGGGGTTCGAGAGCAGTTCTTC
TRBJ2-1 | TRBD2 | once | TRBV5-8 | CASSSGVVAGENEQFF | TGTGCCAGCAGCTCCGGGGTGGTAGCGGGGGAAAATGAGCAGTTCTTC
TRBJ1-1 | - | - | TRBV29-1 | CSVEVSPGRTEAFF | TGCAGCGTTGAAGTTTCCCCGGGCCGGACTGAAGCTTTCTTT
TRBJ2-2 | - | - | TRBV15 | CATSTQGQNTGELFF | TGTGCCACCAGCACACAAGGTCAGAACACCGGGGAGCTGTTTTTT
TRBJ2-7 | - | - | TRBV21-1 | CASSKDGNNYEQYF | TGTGCCAGCAGCAAAGACGGGAATAACTACGAGCAGTACTTC
TRBJ1-1 | - | - | TRBV5-1 | CASRGTLNTEAFF | TGCGCCAGCAGAGGGACCTTAAACACTGAAGCTTTCTTT
TRBJ2-7 | - | - | TRBV19 | CASSTRDTLMDFYEQYF | TGTGCCAGTAGTACTCGGGACACACTTATGGATTTCTACGAGCAGTACTTC
TRBJ1-1 | TRBD1 | - | TRBV18 | CASSPQQGADTEAFF | TGTGCCAGCTCACCACAACAGGGGGCGGACACTGAAGCTTTCTTT
TRBJ2-1 | TRBD2 | - | TRBV18 | CASSPRTRNNEQFF | TGTGCCAGCTCACCGCGGACTAGAAACAATGAGCAGTTCTTC
TRBJ2-2 | TRBD1 | once | TRBV5-1 | CASSWTPGQPNTGELFF | TGCGCCAGCAGCTGGACCCCGGGACAGCCAAACACCGGGGAGCTGTTTTTT
TRBJ1-1 | TRBD1 | - | TRBV3-1/TRBV3-2 | CASSRGGGEAFF | TGTGCCAGCAGCCGAGGAGGGGGCGAAGCTTTCTTT
TRBJ1-2 | - | once | TRBV18 | CASSPGDGYGYTF | TGTGCCAGCTCACCAGGGGATGGCTATGGCTACACCTTC
TRBJ2-5 | - | - | TRBV6-5 | CASSLLGPLKTQYF | TGTGCCAGCAGTCTACTAGGCCCACTGAAGACCCAGTACTTC
TRBJ2-3 | - | - | TRBV4-1 | CASSQAGAGGTDTQYF | TGCGCCAGCAGCCAAGCGGGGGCGGGGGGCACAGATACGCAGTATTTT
TRBJ1-6 | - | once | TRBV9 | CASSSGLGSPLHF | TGTGCCAGCAGCTCAGGGTTAGGGTCACCCCTCCACTTT
TRBJ1-2 | - | - | TRBV7-2 | CASSQGPSGSNYGYTF | TGTGCCAGCAGCCAAGGACCGAGCGGTTCGAACTATGGCTACACCTTC
TRBJ1-2 | TRBD1 | - | TRBV11-2 | CASSVTLDRGQGYTF | TGTGCCAGCAGCGTAACCTTGGACAGGGGGCAAGGCTACACCTTC
TRBJ2-1 | - | - | TRBV9 | CASSVAGVGLRYNEQFF | TGTGCCAGCAGCGTAGCGGGGGTAGGATTGAGATACAATGAGCAGTTCTTC
TRBJ2-6 | - | - | TRBV7-2 | CASSLTSGANVLTF | TGTGCCAGCAGCTTAACCTCTGGGGCCAACGTCCTGACTTTC
TRBJ2-7 | - | - | TRBV27 | CASSSDSVHEQYF | TGTGCCAGCAGTTCGGACAGTGTCCACGAGCAGTACTTC
TRBJ1-6 | - | - | TRBV7-2 | CASSLVSGVFAWSPLHF | TGTGCCAGCAGCTTAGTCAGCGGGGTCTTTGCGTGGTCACCCCTCCACTTT
TRBJ2-5 | - | - | TRBV30 | CAWSALTFRETQYF | TGTGCCTGGAGTGCCCTGACATTTAGGGAGACCCAGTACTTC
TRBJ1-5 | - | once | TRBV19 | CASSTSGNQPQHF | TGTGCCAGTAGTACTTCAGGTAATCAGCCCCAGCATTTT
TRBJ1-5 | TRBD1 | - | TRBV30 | CAWSGQGMWNQPQHF | TGTGCCTGGAGTGGACAGGGGATGTGGAATCAGCCCCAGCATTTT
TRBJ1-2 | - | - | TRBV27 | CASSSPAGSGYTF | TGTGCCAGCAGTTCACCGGCAGGTTCTGGCTACACCTTC